This T cell receptor (beta chain) stems from a study of shared clonotypes between healthy human individuals. General study results and limits: Generation probabilities of non-shared clonotypes were lower (relative to those shared by all four donors).

With 3 bases clipped from V and 3 bases from J, the junction kept 7 bases outside the gene matches. CDR3 length: 17 amino acids. CDR1 and CDR2 (germline): SGHRS, YFSETQ. Using immunoSEQ multiplex PCR, the repertoire was profiled, and TCRdb retains in-frame clones only, with some absent. The table lists 1.5 million to 2.5 million clones, about 95% of them singletons. Turning to this clone: The antigen remains unidentified.

Terminally differentiated effector memory CD45RA+ cells were excluded by CCR7 positive selection of CD45RO-negative cells. The specimen was naive CD8+ T cells sorted from blood. This chain uses TRBV5-1 with TRBJ1-6, with 9 bases lining up with TRBD1. This TCR was sampled from a man between 18 and 35 years old in good health. CDR3 in DNA: TGCGCCAGCAGCTCCGACAGGGGGTATGGCTATAATTCACCCCTCCACTTT. It codes for CASSSDRGYGYNSPLHF.